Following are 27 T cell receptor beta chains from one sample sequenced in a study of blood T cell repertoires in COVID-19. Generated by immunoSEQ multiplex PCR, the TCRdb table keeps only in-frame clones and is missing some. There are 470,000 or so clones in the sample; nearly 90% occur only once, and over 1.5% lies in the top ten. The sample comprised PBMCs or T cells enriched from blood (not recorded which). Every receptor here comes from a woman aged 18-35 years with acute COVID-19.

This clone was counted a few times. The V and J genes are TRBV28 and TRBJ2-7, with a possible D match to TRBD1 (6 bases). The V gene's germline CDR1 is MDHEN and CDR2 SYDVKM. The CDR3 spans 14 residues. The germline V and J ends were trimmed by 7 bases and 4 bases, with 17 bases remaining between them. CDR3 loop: CASTSAEGVYEQYF. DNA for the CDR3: TGTGCCAGCACCTCGGCCGAGGGGGTATACGAGCAGTACTTC.

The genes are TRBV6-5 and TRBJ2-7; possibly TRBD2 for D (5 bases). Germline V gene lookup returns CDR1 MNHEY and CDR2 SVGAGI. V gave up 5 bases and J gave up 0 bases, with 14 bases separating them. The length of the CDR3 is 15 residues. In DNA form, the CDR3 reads TGTGCCAGCAGTCAACAAGCGGAGAGCTCCTACGAGCAGTACTTC. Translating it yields CASSQQAESSYEQYF.

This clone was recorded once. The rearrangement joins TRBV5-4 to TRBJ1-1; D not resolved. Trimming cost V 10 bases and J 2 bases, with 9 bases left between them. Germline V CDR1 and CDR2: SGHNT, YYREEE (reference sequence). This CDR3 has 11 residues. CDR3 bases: TGTGCCGTCCAGACAAACACTGAAGCTTTCTTT. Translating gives CAVQTNTEAFF. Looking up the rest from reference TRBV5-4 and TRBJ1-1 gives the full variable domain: ETGVTQSPTHLIKTRGQQVTLRCSSQSGHNTVSWYQQALGQGPQFIFQYYREEENGRGNFPPRFSGLQFPNYSSELNVNALELDDSALYLCAVQTNTEAFFGQGTRLTVV.

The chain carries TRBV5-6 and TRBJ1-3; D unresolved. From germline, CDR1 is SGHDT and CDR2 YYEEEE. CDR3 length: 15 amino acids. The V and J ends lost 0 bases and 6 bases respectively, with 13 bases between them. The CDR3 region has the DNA TGTGCCAGCAGCTTGGCCGATAGGGAGAAAAACACCATATATTTT. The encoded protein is CASSLADREKNTIYF.

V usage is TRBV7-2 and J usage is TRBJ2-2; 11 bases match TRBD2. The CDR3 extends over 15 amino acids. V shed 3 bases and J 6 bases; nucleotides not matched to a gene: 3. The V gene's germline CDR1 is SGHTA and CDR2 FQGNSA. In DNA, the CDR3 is TGTGCCAGCAGCTTCACTAGCGGGGGTTCCGGGGAGCTGTTTTTT. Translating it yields CASSFTSGGSGELFF.

The CDR3 DNA sequence: TGTGCCAGCAGTCCGTCCCCAGGGATGTTTTACGAGCAGTACTTC. It is translated as CASSPSPGMFYEQYF. The chain carries TRBV6-5 and TRBJ2-7; weak D call: TRBD1 (5 bases). CDR3 length equals 15 residues. V lost 5 bases, J lost 4 bases, and 18 bases lay in between. Germline V lookup: CDR1 MNHEY, CDR2 SVGAGI.

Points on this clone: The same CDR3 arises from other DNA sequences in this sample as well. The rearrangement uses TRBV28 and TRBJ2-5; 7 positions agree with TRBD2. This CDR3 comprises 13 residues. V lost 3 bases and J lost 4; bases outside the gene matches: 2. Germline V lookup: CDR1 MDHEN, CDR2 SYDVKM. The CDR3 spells CASSLGGGETQYF. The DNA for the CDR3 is TGTGCCAGCAGTTTGGGGGGGGGAGAGACCCAGTACTTC.

The CDR3 is CASNLRLRTGELFF. For the CDR3, the DNA is TGTGCCAGTAATTTGAGGTTACGGACCGGGGAGCTGTTTTTT. V and J are TRBV19 and TRBJ2-2, with D hard to call. Germline V gene lookup returns CDR1 LNHDA and CDR2 SQIVND (reference sequence). The length of the CDR3 is 14 residues. V was cut by 7 bases and J by 5 bases, with 14 bases left in between.

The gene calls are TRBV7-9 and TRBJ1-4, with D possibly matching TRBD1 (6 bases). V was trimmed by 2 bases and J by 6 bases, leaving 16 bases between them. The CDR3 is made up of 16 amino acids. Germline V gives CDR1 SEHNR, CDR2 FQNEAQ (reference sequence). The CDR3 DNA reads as TGTGCCAGCAGCTTATCGTCACAGGGATTGGATGAAAAACTGTTTTTT. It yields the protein CASSLSSQGLDEKLFF.

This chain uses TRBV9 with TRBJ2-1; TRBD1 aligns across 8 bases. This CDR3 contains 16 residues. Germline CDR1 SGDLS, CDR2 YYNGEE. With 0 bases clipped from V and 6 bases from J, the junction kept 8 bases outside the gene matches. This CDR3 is CASSVVGGTGSNEQFF. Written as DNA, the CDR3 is TGTGCCAGCAGCGTAGTAGGTGGGACAGGCAGCAATGAGCAGTTCTTC.

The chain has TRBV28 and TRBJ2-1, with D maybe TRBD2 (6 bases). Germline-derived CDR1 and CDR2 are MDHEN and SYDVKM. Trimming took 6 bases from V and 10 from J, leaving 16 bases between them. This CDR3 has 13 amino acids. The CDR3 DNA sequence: TGTGCCAGCAGGACCGGGGGAGTTATAGAGCAGTTCTTC. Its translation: CASRTGGVIEQFF.

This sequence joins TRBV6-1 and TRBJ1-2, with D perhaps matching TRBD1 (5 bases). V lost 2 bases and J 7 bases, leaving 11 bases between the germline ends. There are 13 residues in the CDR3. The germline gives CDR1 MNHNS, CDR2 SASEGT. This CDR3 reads CASSEQGIGGYTF. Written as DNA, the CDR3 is TGTGCCAGCAGTGAACAGGGCATAGGTGGCTACACCTTC.

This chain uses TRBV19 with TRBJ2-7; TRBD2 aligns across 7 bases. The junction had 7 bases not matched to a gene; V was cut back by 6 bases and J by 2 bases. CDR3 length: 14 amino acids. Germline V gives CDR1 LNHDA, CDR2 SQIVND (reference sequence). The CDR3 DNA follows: TGTGCCAGTAGCCCTGGGCTAGCGGCCTACGAGCAGTACTTC. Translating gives CASSPGLAAYEQYF. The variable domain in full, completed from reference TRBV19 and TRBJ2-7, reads DGGITQSPKYLFRKEGQNVTLSCEQNLNHDAMYWYRQDPGQGLRLIYYSQIVNDFQKGDIAEGYSVSREKKESFPLTVTSAQKNPTAFYLCASSPGLAAYEQYFGPGTRLTVT.

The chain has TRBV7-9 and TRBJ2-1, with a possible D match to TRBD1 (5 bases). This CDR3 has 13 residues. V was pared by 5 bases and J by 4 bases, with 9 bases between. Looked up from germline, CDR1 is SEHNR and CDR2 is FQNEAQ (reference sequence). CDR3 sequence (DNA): TGTGCCAGCAGCCCTCAGGGTTACAATGAGCAGTTCTTC. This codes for CASSPQGYNEQFF.

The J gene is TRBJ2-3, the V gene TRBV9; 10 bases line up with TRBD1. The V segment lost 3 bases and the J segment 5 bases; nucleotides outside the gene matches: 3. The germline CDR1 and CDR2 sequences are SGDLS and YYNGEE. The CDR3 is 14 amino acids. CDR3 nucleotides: TGTGCCAGCAGCGAAAGGACAGGGGGAGATACGCAGTATTTT. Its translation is CASSERTGGDTQYF.

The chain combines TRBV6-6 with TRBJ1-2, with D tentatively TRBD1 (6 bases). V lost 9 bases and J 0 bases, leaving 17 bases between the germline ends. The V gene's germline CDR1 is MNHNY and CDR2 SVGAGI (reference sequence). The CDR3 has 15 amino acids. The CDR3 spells CASYLPGHSNYGYTF. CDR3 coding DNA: TGTGCCAGTTACCTACCGGGACACTCTAACTATGGCTACACCTTC.

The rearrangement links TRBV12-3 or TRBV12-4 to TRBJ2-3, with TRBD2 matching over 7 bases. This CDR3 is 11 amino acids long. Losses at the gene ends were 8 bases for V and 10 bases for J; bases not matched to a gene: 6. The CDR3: CASPSGGAQYF. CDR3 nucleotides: TGTGCCAGCCCCAGTGGGGGGGCGCAGTATTTT.

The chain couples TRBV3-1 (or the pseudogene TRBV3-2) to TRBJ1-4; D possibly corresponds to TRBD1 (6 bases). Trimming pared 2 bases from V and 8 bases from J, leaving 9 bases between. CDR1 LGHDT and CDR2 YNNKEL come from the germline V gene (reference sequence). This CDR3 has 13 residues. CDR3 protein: CASSQTGREKLFF. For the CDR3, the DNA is TGTGCCAGCAGCCAAACAGGGCGGGAAAAACTGTTTTTT.

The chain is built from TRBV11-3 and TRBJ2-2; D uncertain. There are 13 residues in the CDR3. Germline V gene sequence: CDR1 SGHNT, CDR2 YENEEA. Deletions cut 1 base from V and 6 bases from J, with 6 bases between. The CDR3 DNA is TGTGCCAGCAGCTTAGGTCGGGCCGGGGAGCTGTTTTTT. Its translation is CASSLGRAGELFF. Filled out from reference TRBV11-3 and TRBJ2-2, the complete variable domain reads EAGVVQSPRYKIIEKKQPVAFWCNPISGHNTLYWYLQNLGQGPELLIRYENEEAVDDSQLPKDRFSAERLKGVDSTLKIQPAELGDSAVYLCASSLGRAGELFFGEGSRLTVL.

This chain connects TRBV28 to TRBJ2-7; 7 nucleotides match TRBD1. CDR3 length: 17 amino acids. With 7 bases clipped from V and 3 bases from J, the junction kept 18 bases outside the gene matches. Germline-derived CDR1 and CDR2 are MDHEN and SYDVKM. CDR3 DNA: TGTGCCAGCACCATCCATTCCGCCGGGACAGTGGACTACGAGCAGTACTTC. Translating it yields CASTIHSAGTVDYEQYF.

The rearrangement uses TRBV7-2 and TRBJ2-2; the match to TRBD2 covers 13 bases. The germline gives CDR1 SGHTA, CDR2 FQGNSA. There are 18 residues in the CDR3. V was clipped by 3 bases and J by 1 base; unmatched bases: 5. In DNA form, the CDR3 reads TGTGCCAGCAGCTTCAGACTAGCGGGAGGAGGGAACACCGGGGAGCTGTTTTTT. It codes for CASSFRLAGGGNTGELFF.

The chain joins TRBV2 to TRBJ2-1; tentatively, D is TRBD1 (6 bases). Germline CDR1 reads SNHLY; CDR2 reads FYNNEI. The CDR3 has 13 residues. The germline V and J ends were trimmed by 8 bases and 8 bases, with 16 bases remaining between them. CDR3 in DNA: TGTGCCAGCTCCCGCGACAGGCGCTATGAGCAGTTCTTC. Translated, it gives CASSRDRRYEQFF. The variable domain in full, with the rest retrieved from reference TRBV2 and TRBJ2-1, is EPEVTQTPSHQVTQMGQEVILRCVPISNHLYFYWYRQILGQKVEFLVSFYNNEISEKSEIFDDQFSVERPDGSNFTLKIRSTKLEDSAMYFCASSRDRRYEQFFGPGTRLTVL.

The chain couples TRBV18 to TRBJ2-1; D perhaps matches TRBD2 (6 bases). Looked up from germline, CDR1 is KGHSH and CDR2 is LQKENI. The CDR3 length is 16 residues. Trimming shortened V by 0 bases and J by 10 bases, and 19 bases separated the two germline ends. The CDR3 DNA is TGTGCCAGCTCACCACCGGGTACTACCCCGGGGGTGGAGCAGTTCTTC. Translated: CASSPPGTTPGVEQFF.

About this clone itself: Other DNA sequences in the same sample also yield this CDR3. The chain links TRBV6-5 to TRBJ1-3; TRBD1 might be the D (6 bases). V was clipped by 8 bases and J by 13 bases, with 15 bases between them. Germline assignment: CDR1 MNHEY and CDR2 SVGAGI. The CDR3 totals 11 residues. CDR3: CASEGGGSIYF. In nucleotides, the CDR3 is TGTGCCAGCGAAGGGGGGGGGTCTATATATTTT.

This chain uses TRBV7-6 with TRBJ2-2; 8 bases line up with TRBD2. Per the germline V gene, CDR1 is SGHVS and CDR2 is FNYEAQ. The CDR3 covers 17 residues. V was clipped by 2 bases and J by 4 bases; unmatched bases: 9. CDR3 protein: CASSLPRAGGSTGELFF. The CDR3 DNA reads TGTGCCAGCAGCTTACCCCGGGCGGGGGGATCCACCGGGGAGCTGTTTTTT.

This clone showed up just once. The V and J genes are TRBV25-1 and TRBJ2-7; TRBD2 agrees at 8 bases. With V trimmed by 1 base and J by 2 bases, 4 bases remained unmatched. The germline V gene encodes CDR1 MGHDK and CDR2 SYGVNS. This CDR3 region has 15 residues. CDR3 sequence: CASSESGGPPYEQYF. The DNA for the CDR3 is TGTGCCAGCAGTGAATCGGGGGGGCCACCCTACGAGCAGTACTTC.

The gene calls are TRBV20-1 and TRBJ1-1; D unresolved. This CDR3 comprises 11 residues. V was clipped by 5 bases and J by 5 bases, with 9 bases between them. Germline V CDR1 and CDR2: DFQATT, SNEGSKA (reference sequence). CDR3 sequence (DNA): TGCAGTGCTCCGAGGGAGACTGAAGCTTTCTTT. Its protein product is CSAPRETEAFF.